The present entry profiles one TCR beta chain with its context. Its specificity is not known. This sample was included in a study of cytomegalovirus exposure and HLA in healthy donors. General study findings and limits: For cytomegalovirus status, the classifier reportedly gave diagnoses with high specificity and sensitivity.

It was with 60 Vbeta and 13 Jbeta primers that the PCR ran. Method: immunoSEQ multiplex PCR; TCRdb's copy keeps in-frame clones and lacks some. The sample holds 100,000 or so clones; under 80% are singletons and the top ten take over 9%. Germline V gives CDR1 SGHTS, CDR2 YDEGEE. The CDR3 length is 11 residues. With 2 bases removed from V and 10 bases from J, the gap between germline ends came to 9 bases. The chain couples TRBV5-8 to TRBJ2-5; no clear D gene. The receptor comes from a man under 40 in good health and CMV-seropositive. The specimen sequenced was PBMCs. Written as DNA, the CDR3 is TGTGCCAGCAGCTTTACGAACAGCCAGTACTTC. Protein: CASSFTNSQYF.